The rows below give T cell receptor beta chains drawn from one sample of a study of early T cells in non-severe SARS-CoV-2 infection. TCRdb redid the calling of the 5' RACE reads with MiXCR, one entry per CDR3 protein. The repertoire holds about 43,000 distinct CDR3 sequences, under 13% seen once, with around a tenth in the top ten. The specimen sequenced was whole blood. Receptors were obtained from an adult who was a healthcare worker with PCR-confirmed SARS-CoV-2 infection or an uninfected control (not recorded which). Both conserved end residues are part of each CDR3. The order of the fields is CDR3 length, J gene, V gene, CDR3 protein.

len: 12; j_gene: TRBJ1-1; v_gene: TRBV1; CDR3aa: CTTPEVGTEAFF
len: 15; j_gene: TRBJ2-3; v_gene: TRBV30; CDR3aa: CAWGNLRGSTDTQYF
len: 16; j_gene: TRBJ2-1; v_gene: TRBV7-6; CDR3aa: CASSQRRGIGWSEQFF
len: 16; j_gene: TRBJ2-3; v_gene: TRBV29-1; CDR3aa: CSVPNLQGSSWDTQYF
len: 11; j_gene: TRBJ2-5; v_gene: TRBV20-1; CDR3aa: CGGENQETQYF
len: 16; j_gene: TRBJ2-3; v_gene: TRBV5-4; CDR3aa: CASSVADTGSTDTQYF
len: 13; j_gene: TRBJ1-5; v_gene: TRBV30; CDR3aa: CAWSRQGQGPQHF
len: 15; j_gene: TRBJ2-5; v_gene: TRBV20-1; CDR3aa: CSARIPAGNQETQYF
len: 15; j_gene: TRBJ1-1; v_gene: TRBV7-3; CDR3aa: CASSSRQGVGTEAFF
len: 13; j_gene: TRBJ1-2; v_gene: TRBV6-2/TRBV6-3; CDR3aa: CASSWGMDYGYTF
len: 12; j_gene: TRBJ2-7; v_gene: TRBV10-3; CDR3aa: CAISEGTDEQYF